These 15 T cell receptor beta chains originate from one sample sequenced in a study of cytomegalovirus exposure and HLA in healthy donors. 13 Jbeta primers and 60 Vbeta primers were used for the PCR. Generated by immunoSEQ multiplex PCR, the TCRdb table keeps only in-frame clones and is missing some. The sample table includes more than 90,000 clones. Sequences were obtained from PBMCs. The receptors shown here come from a man under 40 in good health and CMV-seronegative.

The rearrangement joins TRBV4-1 to TRBJ2-3; D is perhaps TRBD2 (6 bases). Trimming stripped 0 bases from V and 7 bases from J, with 11 bases between. Germline CDR1 MGHRA, CDR2 YSYEKL. The length of the CDR3 is 14 residues. Here the CDR3 DNA reads TGCGCCAGCAGCCAAGAAGGCCGGGAGTATACGCAGTATTTT. Translating it yields CASSQEGREYTQYF.

The chain uses TRBV7-8 and TRBJ1-4, with 11 bases fitting TRBD1. Germline trimming cut 7 bases from V and 4 bases from J; bases unmatched to any gene: 5. The CDR3 has 15 amino acids. The germline V gene has CDR1 SGHVS and CDR2 FQNEAQ. CDR3 coding DNA: TGTGCCAGCACTGGACAGGGGGCCGGTAATGAAAAACTGTTTTTT. Translating it yields CASTGQGAGNEKLFF.

V usage is TRBV2 and J usage is TRBJ1-2; 7 nucleotides match TRBD1. CDR1 SNHLY and CDR2 FYNNEI come from the germline V gene. The ends lost 3 bases at V and 2 bases at J; junction bases unmatched: 0. The CDR3 extends over 13 amino acids. CDR3 region: CASSETGNYGYTF. The CDR3 nucleotides are TGTGCCAGCAGTGAGACAGGGAACTATGGCTACACCTTC.

The chain recombines TRBV10-3 with TRBJ2-1, with 8 positions matching TRBD1. Trimming at V came to 6 bases and at J to 5 bases, leaving 9 bases not matched to a gene. The V gene's germline CDR1 is ENHRY and CDR2 SYGVKD. The CDR3 has 15 amino acids. CDR3 sequence: CAIRETGDTNNEQFF. For the CDR3, the DNA is TGTGCCATCAGGGAGACAGGGGATACTAACAATGAGCAGTTCTTC.

V usage is TRBV5-4 and J usage is TRBJ1-1; the D gene is possibly TRBD1 (6 bases). V lost 6 bases to trimming and J lost 4 bases, with 13 bases between them. Germline assignment: CDR1 SGHNT and CDR2 YYREEE (reference sequence). The CDR3 loop spans 13 amino acids. CDR3: CASTGTMGTEAFF. The CDR3 DNA sequence: TGTGCCAGCACCGGGACAATGGGCACTGAAGCTTTCTTT. The full variable domain, completed using reference TRBV5-4 and TRBJ1-1, is ETGVTQSPTHLIKTRGQQVTLRCSSQSGHNTVSWYQQALGQGPQFIFQYYREEENGRGNFPPRFSGLQFPNYSSELNVNALELDDSALYLCASTGTMGTEAFFGQGTRLTVV.

V usage is TRBV27 and J usage is TRBJ2-1; 7 nucleotides align to TRBD1. Looked up from germline, CDR1 is MNHEY and CDR2 is SMNVEV (reference sequence). The CDR3 is 15 residues long. V lost 3 bases and J lost 5; bases outside the gene matches: 7. CDR3 sequence: CASSFQGVFDNEQFF. CDR3 DNA: TGTGCCAGCAGTTTCCAGGGGGTATTCGACAATGAGCAGTTCTTC.

V and J are TRBV27 and TRBJ2-7; 8 positions match TRBD2. Germline V CDR1 and CDR2: MNHEY, SMNVEV (reference sequence). CDR3 size: 15 residues. Trimming cost V 5 bases and J 4 bases; bases outside gene matches: 10. CDR3 nucleotides: TGTGCCAGCAGTCCCCTCCGGGGGGGGGCGTACGAGCAGTACTTC. This translates into CASSPLRGGAYEQYF.

The gene calls are TRBV5-6 and TRBJ1-5; D is perhaps TRBD1 (5 bases). Germline CDR1 reads SGHDT; CDR2 reads YYEEEE. CDR3 length: 13 residues. V dropped 1 base and J dropped 11 bases, with 13 bases sitting between them. This CDR3 reads CASSLYQGRAQHF. The CDR3, as DNA: TGTGCCAGCAGCTTGTATCAGGGTAGGGCCCAGCATTTT.

The V gene is TRBV9, the J gene TRBJ2-7, with 7 bases matching TRBD1. The ends lost 5 bases at V and 0 bases at J; junction bases unmatched: 5. The germline gives CDR1 SGDLS, CDR2 YYNGEE. The CDR3 consists of 14 residues. DNA of the CDR3: TGTGCCAGCAGTCTCACAGGGGCCTCCTACGAGCAGTACTTC. Translating it yields CASSLTGASYEQYF.

The chain joins TRBV6-1 to TRBJ1-3; 7 bases line up with TRBD1. With V trimmed by 7 bases and J by 1 base, 4 bases remained unmatched. The CDR3 contains 14 residues. The V gene's germline CDR1 is MNHNS and CDR2 SASEGT. The CDR3 is CASMTGLSGNTIYF. DNA for the CDR3: TGTGCCAGCATGACAGGGCTATCTGGAAACACCATATATTTT.

CDR3 sequence reads: CAWNPGRTNTEAFF. The CDR3 bases are TGTGCCTGGAACCCAGGACGGACAAACACTGAAGCTTTCTTT. This chain links TRBV30 with TRBJ1-1; tentative D call: TRBD1 (5 bases). V dropped 4 bases and J dropped 2 bases, with 14 bases sitting between them. Germline V lookup: CDR1 GTSNPN, CDR2 SVGIG (reference sequence). This CDR3 contains 14 residues.

This CDR3 is CASSIGTSGELFF. CDR3 coding DNA: TGTGCCAGTAGTATAGGGACATCCGGGGAGCTGTTTTTT. This chain connects TRBV19 to TRBJ2-2; possibly TRBD1 for D (5 bases). Germline-derived CDR1 and CDR2 are LNHDA and SQIVND (reference sequence). Deletions cut 1 base from V and 6 bases from J, with 6 bases between. This CDR3 comprises 13 residues.

This chain joins TRBV7-2 and TRBJ2-7; 9 bases line up with TRBD1. The J segment lost 7 bases and the V segment lost 5 bases, leaving 12 bases of the junction unmatched. Germline V gene lookup returns CDR1 SGHTA and CDR2 FQGNSA. The CDR3 is 15 amino acids. CDR3 DNA sequence: TGTGCCAGCAGCCTAACGAGGACAGGGGCAGTGGAGCAGTACTTC. Translated: CASSLTRTGAVEQYF.

This chain uses TRBV6-1 with TRBJ2-1; 8 nucleotides line up with TRBD2. V lost 4 bases to trimming and J lost 6 bases; unmatched junction nucleotides: 8. Germline V gene lookup returns CDR1 MNHNS and CDR2 SASEGT. This CDR3 comprises 15 residues. CDR3 residues: CASSGNSGGSNEQFF. DNA for the CDR3: TGTGCCAGCAGTGGCAACTCGGGAGGGAGCAATGAGCAGTTCTTC.

The genes are TRBV29-1 and TRBJ2-5, with D possibly being TRBD2 (5 bases). Germline assignment: CDR1 SQVTM and CDR2 ANQGSEA. Trimming left V 7 bases short and J 5 bases short, with 11 bases between. The CDR3 length is 11 residues. CDR3 sequence reads: CSAAGGETQYF. DNA for the CDR3: TGCAGCGCCGCAGGCGGGGAGACCCAGTACTTC.